These 27 T cell receptor beta chains came from one sample sequenced in a study of T cell repertoires in cytomegalovirus infection. TCRdb fed the reads into MiXCR, producing one record per CDR3 protein. The sample carries around 490,000 distinct CDR3 sequences, more than 20% recorded once. Sequenced sample: PBMCs. The receptors stem from a human donor in good health (CMV status not recorded). Some clones in this sample may be carry-over from other donors' samples.

This clonotype was found many times. This chain connects TRBV7-2 to TRBJ1-2, with 12 bases that match TRBD1. Trimming removed 5 bases from V and 5 bases from J; junction bases left unmatched: 6. Germline assignment: CDR1 SGHTA and CDR2 FQGNSA. The CDR3 contains 15 residues. CDR3 sequence (DNA): TGTGCCAGCAGCCCGGGACAGGGGGCCCGATATGGCTACACCTTC. This translates into CASSPGQGARYGYTF.

The table lists this clonotype with a few counts. This sequence joins TRBV28 and TRBJ2-2; possibly TRBD1 for D (6 bases). Trimming shortened V by 1 base and J by 3 bases, and 6 bases separated the two germline ends. This CDR3 is built from 14 residues. The germline V gene has CDR1 MDHEN and CDR2 SYDVKM. CDR3 nucleotides: TGTGCCAGCAGTTTATACAGGGACACCGGGGAGCTGTTTTTT. This encodes CASSLYRDTGELFF.

This clonotype came up many times. V gene TRBV7-2 combines with J gene TRBJ2-6, with D maybe TRBD2 (5 bases). Between the trimmed V and J ends, which lost 5 bases and 0 bases, there was a span of 11 bases. CDR1 SGHTA and CDR2 FQGNSA come from the germline V gene. This CDR3 comprises 16 residues. CDR3 amino acids: CASSPRLNSGANVLTF. DNA for the CDR3: TGTGCCAGCAGCCCCCGACTAAACTCTGGGGCCAACGTCCTGACTTTC.

CDR3: CASSEGTGQETQYF. For the CDR3, the DNA is TGTGCCAGCAGTGAAGGGACAGGACAAGAGACCCAGTACTTC. The chain couples TRBV2 to TRBJ2-5, with 7 bases matching TRBD1. V was pared by 1 base and J by 2 bases, with 1 base of the junction left unmatched. The CDR3 consists of 14 residues. Germline V gene lookup returns CDR1 SNHLY and CDR2 FYNNEI.

In this sample, this clonotype turned up a few times. This chain uses TRBV29-1 with TRBJ1-3; TRBD1 is a possible D gene (6 bases). Per germline, CDR1 SQVTM and CDR2 ANQGSEA. V shed 8 bases and J shed 4 bases, with 12 bases lying between them. The CDR3 runs to 12 residues. The CDR3 is CSTAGTGNTIYF. CDR3 coding DNA: TGCAGCACCGCAGGGACAGGAAACACCATATATTTT. Variable domain in full (rest from reference TRBV29-1 and TRBJ1-3): SAVISQKPSRDICQRGTSLTIQCQVDSQVTMMFWYRQQPGQSLTLIATANQGSEATYESGFVIDKFPISRPNLTFSTLTVSNMSPEDSSIYLCSTAGTGNTIYFGEGSWLTVV.

This chain connects TRBV24-1 to TRBJ2-5; TRBD2 aligns across 7 bases. The J segment lost 0 bases and the V segment lost 5 bases, leaving 8 bases of the junction unmatched. Per the germline V gene, CDR1 is KGHDR and CDR2 is SFDVKD. The CDR3 spans 16 residues. CDR3 residues: CATSAPGLLYQETQYF. The CDR3 nucleotides are TGTGCCACCAGTGCACCGGGACTACTGTACCAAGAGACCCAGTACTTC.

In its sample, this clonotype was seen a few times. CDR3 residues: CASNSFDRAAYEQYF. Here the CDR3 DNA reads TGTGCCAGCAACTCCTTCGACAGGGCCGCCTACGAGCAGTACTTC. The chain carries TRBV28 and TRBJ2-7; TRBD1 matches 7 bases. Germline V gene sequence: CDR1 MDHEN, CDR2 SYDVKM. With V trimmed by 7 bases and J by 2 bases, 11 bases remained unmatched. The CDR3 length is 15 residues.

The V and J genes are TRBV6-2 or TRBV6-3 and TRBJ2-7, with 8 bases that match TRBD1. Germline-derived CDR1 and CDR2 are MNHEY and SVGEGT. This CDR3 spans 15 amino acids. Trimming removed 2 bases from V and 4 bases from J; junction bases left unmatched: 7. CDR3 nucleotides: TGTGCCAGCAGTTACGGGGACAGGACCCCTTACGAGCAGTACTTC. The encoded protein is CASSYGDRTPYEQYF.

V and J are TRBV11-2 and TRBJ2-3, with TRBD1 identical over 7 bases. The CDR3 has 16 amino acids. Germline-derived CDR1 and CDR2 are SGHAT and FQNNGV. Losses at the gene ends were 1 base for V and 3 bases for J; bases not matched to a gene: 7. This CDR3 reads CASSLVRAGGTDTQYF. CDR3 coding DNA: TGTGCCAGCAGCTTAGTTCGGGCAGGGGGAACAGATACGCAGTATTTT. Using reference TRBV11-2 and TRBJ2-3 for the parts outside the CDR3, the full variable domain is EAGVAQSPRYKIIEKRQSVAFWCNPISGHATLYWYQQILGQGPKLLIQFQNNGVVDDSQLPKDRFSAERLKGVDSTLKIQPAKLEDSAVYLCASSLVRAGGTDTQYFGPGTRLTVL.

In this sample, this clonotype turned up many times. The chain recombines TRBV10-3 with TRBJ2-1; 8 positions agree with TRBD2. This CDR3 comprises 17 residues. The ends lost 6 bases at V and 5 bases at J; junction bases unmatched: 15. Germline CDR1 ENHRY, CDR2 SYGVKD. The CDR3 loop is CAIRESGSYPYNNEQFF. As DNA, the CDR3 is TGTGCCATCAGGGAGAGCGGGAGCTACCCATATAACAATGAGCAGTTCTTC.

This clonotype appeared a few times. Here the CDR3 reads CASSYSGADEQFF. The DNA for the CDR3 is TGTGCCAGCAGTTACTCGGGGGCGGATGAGCAGTTCTTC. The chain employs TRBV6-2 or TRBV6-3 and TRBJ2-1, with D maybe TRBD1 (6 bases). Deletions cut 0 bases from V and 8 bases from J, with 8 bases between. The CDR3 runs 13 residues. Germline V gene lookup returns CDR1 MNHEY and CDR2 SVGEGT.

The rearrangement joins TRBV20-1 to TRBJ2-3, with 8 nucleotides matching TRBD2. This CDR3 is 16 amino acids long. Germline values: CDR1 DFQATT, CDR2 SNEGSKA (reference sequence). V was clipped by 0 bases and J by 2 bases; unmatched bases: 7. The CDR3 protein is CSARDTREGTTDTQYF. In DNA form, the CDR3 reads TGCAGTGCTAGAGATACCCGGGAGGGGACCACAGATACGCAGTATTTT.

This rearrangement joins TRBV20-1 to TRBJ2-7; D unresolved. This CDR3 comprises 14 residues. The V gene's germline CDR1 is DFQATT and CDR2 SNEGSKA (reference sequence). Trimming took 5 bases from V and 1 from J, leaving 15 bases between them. CDR3 loop: CSAPRKFLSYEQYF. The CDR3 DNA reads TGCAGTGCTCCGCGGAAGTTCCTATCCTACGAGCAGTACTTC.

In its sample, this clonotype was seen a few times. The chain is built from TRBV6-5 and TRBJ2-5, with D unclear. The germline gives CDR1 MNHEY, CDR2 SVGAGI. The CDR3 covers 12 residues. Trimming took 0 bases from V and 3 from J, leaving 2 bases between them. The CDR3, as DNA: TGTGCCAGCAGTTACTCGAAAGAGACCCAGTACTTC. This gives the protein CASSYSKETQYF.

At least ten counts were recorded for this clonotype. The chain uses TRBV12-3 or TRBV12-4 and TRBJ1-3; D remains ambiguous. The V end lost 7 bases, the J end lost 0 bases, and 7 bases lay between the germline ends. This CDR3 has 13 residues. This CDR3 reads CASTEISGNTIYF. DNA for the CDR3: TGTGCCAGCACCGAGATCTCTGGAAACACCATATATTTT.

Many counts were recorded for this clonotype. The chain joins TRBV7-2 to TRBJ2-1; 7 bases are shared with TRBD2. Germline CDR1 SGHTA, CDR2 FQGNSA. CDR3 size: 16 residues. V lost 1 base, J lost 3 bases, and 6 bases stayed unmatched. CDR3 nucleotides: TGTGCCAGCAGCTTAGACGTAGCGGGTTTCTACAATGAGCAGTTCTTC. It encodes CASSLDVAGFYNEQFF.

This clonotype was counted between two and nine times. One junction end disagrees with the germline gene, perhaps due to a read error. The V gene is TRBV7-2, the J gene TRBJ2-7; 12 bases line up with TRBD1. The CDR3 length is 16 residues. The germline V gene encodes CDR1 SGHTA and CDR2 FQGNSA. This CDR3 is CVSSLVGPGQGAEQYF. The CDR3 DNA is TGTGTCAGCAGCTTGGTGGGTCCGGGACAGGGGGCTGAGCAGTACTTC.

The chain couples TRBV10-3 to TRBJ1-4; TRBD1 aligns across 7 bases. This CDR3 comprises 14 residues. J lost 3 bases, V lost 6 bases, and 4 bases had no gene match. Germline V gene sequence: CDR1 ENHRY, CDR2 SYGVKD. CDR3 sequence (DNA): TGTGCCATCAGCCCCAGGGGGTCTAATGAAAAACTGTTTTTT. It is translated as CAISPRGSNEKLFF.

This clonotype was detected a few times. The chain is built from TRBV5-6 and TRBJ1-2; possible D gene TRBD1, 6 bases. This CDR3 is 16 amino acids long. Germline values: CDR1 SGHDT, CDR2 YYEEEE. With 3 bases removed from V and 3 bases from J, the gap between germline ends came to 18 bases. This CDR3 reads CASSSYETGPDYGYTF. CDR3 coding DNA: TGTGCCAGCAGCTCATACGAGACAGGCCCCGACTATGGCTACACCTTC.

At least ten counts were recorded for this clonotype. This chain links TRBV7-2 with TRBJ1-1; TRBD1 aligns across 8 bases. Per germline, CDR1 SGHTA and CDR2 FQGNSA. Trimming at V came to 5 bases and at J to 2 bases, leaving 7 bases not matched to a gene. The CDR3 has 15 residues. The CDR3 is CASSLHGQGNTEAFF. In nucleotides, the CDR3 is TGTGCCAGCAGCCTCCACGGACAGGGTAACACTGAAGCTTTCTTT.

In its sample, this clonotype was seen a few times. In DNA, the CDR3 is TGTGCTAGTTTTGGAAGCAGGGGACATTCACCCCTCCACTTT. Protein: CASFGSRGHSPLHF. The chain links TRBV12-5 to TRBJ1-6, with D perhaps matching TRBD1 (6 bases). The CDR3 has 14 amino acids. Deletions cut 8 bases from V and 8 bases from J, with 16 bases between. In germline, CDR1 is LGHNT, CDR2 FRNRAP. The variable domain in full, with the rest retrieved from reference TRBV12-5 and TRBJ1-6, is DARVTQTPRHKVTEMGQEVTMRCQPILGHNTVFWYRQTMMQGLELLAYFRNRAPLDDSGMPKDRFSAEMPDATLATLKIQPSEPRDSAVYFCASFGSRGHSPLHFGNGTRLTVT.

This clonotype came up many times. The CDR3 spells CASSLGLAGGNEQYF. Here the CDR3 DNA reads TGTGCCAGCAGCCTAGGACTAGCGGGAGGAAACGAGCAGTACTTC. V usage is TRBV7-2 and J usage is TRBJ2-7, with 14 positions matching TRBD2. Germline CDR1 reads SGHTA; CDR2 reads FQGNSA. The CDR3 contains 15 residues. V trimming: 5 bases; J trimming: 5 bases; junction bases outside the gene matches: 5.

This clonotype came up a few times. The chain joins TRBV4-3 to TRBJ2-3; TRBD2 agrees at 8 bases. The CDR3 contains 18 residues. Germline-derived CDR1 and CDR2 are LGHNA and YSLEER. Trimming removed 0 bases from V and 1 base from J; junction bases left unmatched: 9. CDR3 DNA: TGCGCCAGCAGCCAAGATATAGCACTAGCGGACCGCACAGATACGCAGTATTTT. Its translation is CASSQDIALADRTDTQYF.

The J gene is TRBJ1-5, the V gene TRBV7-2; 7 bases map to TRBD1. The CDR3 is made up of 15 amino acids. The germline V gene encodes CDR1 SGHTA and CDR2 FQGNSA. Trimming at V came to 5 bases and at J to 0 bases, leaving 4 bases not matched to a gene. The CDR3 DNA reads TGTGCCAGCAGCCTGGGACAGCATAGCAATCAGCCCCAGCATTTT. It specifies CASSLGQHSNQPQHF.

The J gene is TRBJ2-7, the V gene TRBV11-2; the D gene is possibly TRBD2 (5 bases). V lost 1 base, J lost 3 bases, and 7 bases lay in between. Per the germline V gene, CDR1 is SGHAT and CDR2 is FQNNGV. CDR3 length equals 13 residues. CDR3 DNA sequence: TGTGCCAGCAGCTTAGGGAGGTACTACGAGCAGTACGTC. Translating gives CASSLGRYYEQYV.

This clonotype was counted a few times. This sequence joins TRBV24-1 and TRBJ2-3; 8 nucleotides match TRBD2. Germline V gene data show CDR1 as KGHDR and CDR2 as SFDVKD. The junction had 16 bases not matched to a gene; V was cut back by 1 base and J by 2 bases. The CDR3 has 20 amino acids. This chain's CDR3 is CATSDLNGAATSGHTDTQYF. CDR3 DNA sequence: TGTGCCACCAGTGATTTAAACGGTGCTGCTACTAGCGGACACACAGATACGCAGTATTTT.

The chain has TRBV11-3 and TRBJ2-2, with D possibly TRBD2 on 6 matching bases. CDR1 is SGHNT and CDR2 is YENEEA in the germline V gene. The CDR3 length is 17 residues. V was pared by 4 bases and J by 3 bases, with 18 bases between. Here the CDR3 reads CASSSELGGIDTGELFF. The CDR3 DNA is TGTGCCAGCAGCTCAGAACTGGGCGGGATTGACACCGGGGAGCTGTTTTTT.